The 19 T cell receptor beta chains below were found in one sample sequenced in a study of T cells in Graves' hyperthyroidism and ophthalmopathy. Amplified regions were TCR beta CDR3 sequences from RNA transcripts. The TCR CDR3 was amplified in a first-round RT-PCR using the HTBI primer set. Each CDR3 protein is one row after TCRdb ran MiXCR on the multiplex PCR reads. The sample holds around 700,000 distinct CDR3 sequences, roughly 20% seen once. The sequencing sample was made of blood. The source of these receptors is a woman aged 45-65 years with Graves' hyperthyroidism that later progressed to Graves' ophthalmopathy.

This clonotype was observed a few times. The chain couples TRBV4-1 to TRBJ1-6; maybe TRBD1 (5 bases). This CDR3 contains 15 residues. Germline lookup yields CDR1 MGHRA and CDR2 YSYEKL. The V gene lost 1 base and the J gene lost 5 bases, with 9 bases spanning the gap. CDR3 DNA sequence: TGCGCCAGCAGCCAAGGGGGGGTCCATAATTCACCCCTCCACTTT. It translates to CASSQGGVHNSPLHF.

This clonotype has only a few counts. This chain uses TRBV7-6 with TRBJ2-2; D is undetermined. This CDR3 region has 16 residues. V lost 1 base and J lost 4, with 13 bases in between. Looked up from germline, CDR1 is SGHVS and CDR2 is FNYEAQ. CDR3 amino acids: CASSLGPRKSTGELFF. CDR3 sequence (DNA): TGTGCCAGCAGCTTAGGTCCCCGAAAGAGCACCGGGGAGCTGTTTTTT.

This chain uses TRBV27 with TRBJ1-6; the D is unclear. Germline V CDR1 and CDR2: MNHEY, SMNVEV (reference sequence). V shed 8 bases and J shed 9 bases, with 14 bases lying between them. CDR3 length: 13 amino acids. CDR3 sequence: CASGIRDGSPLHF. The CDR3, as DNA: TGTGCCAGCGGGATCCGTGACGGTTCACCCCTCCACTTT.

The chain recombines TRBV20-1 with TRBJ2-7, with 10 bases matching TRBD2. Germline CDR1 reads DFQATT; CDR2 reads SNEGSKA (reference sequence). Unmatched junction bases numbered 5, after V lost 1 base and J lost 2 bases. This CDR3 has 15 amino acids. CDR3 loop: CSARASGGLTYEQYF. The CDR3 bases are TGCAGTGCTAGAGCTAGCGGGGGCCTAACCTACGAGCAGTACTTC.

This clonotype was counted only a few times. V and J are TRBV9 and TRBJ1-1; D call uncertain. The V gene's germline CDR1 is SGDLS and CDR2 YYNGEE. The CDR3 length is 15 residues. V was clipped by 0 bases and J by 5 bases, with 14 bases between them. The CDR3: CASSVGSTSGTEAFF. The CDR3 nucleotides are TGTGCCAGCAGCGTAGGGTCAACCAGTGGGACTGAAGCTTTCTTT. Together with reference TRBV9 and TRBJ1-1, the CDR3 gives the full variable domain: DSGVTQTPKHLITATGQRVTLRCSPRSGDLSVYWYQQSLDQGLQFLIQYYNGEERAKGNILERFSAQQFPDLHSELNLSSLELGDSALYFCASSVGSTSGTEAFFGQGTRLTVV.

At least ten counts were recorded for this clonotype. The chain couples TRBV7-2 to TRBJ1-4; no clear D gene. The germline V and J ends were trimmed by 6 bases and 0 bases, with 8 bases remaining between them. Germline CDR1 reads SGHTA; CDR2 reads FQGNSA. The CDR3 spans 14 residues. CDR3 bases: TGTGCCAGCAGACCCGGTACAACTAATGAAAAACTGTTTTTT. This encodes CASRPGTTNEKLFF.

The chain recombines TRBV7-9 with TRBJ1-4; TRBD1 agrees at 10 bases. CDR1 and CDR2 from the germline V gene are SEHNR and FQNEAQ (reference sequence). The CDR3 is 16 residues long. V gave up 7 bases and J gave up 7 bases; unmatched junction bases: 12. The CDR3 spells CASTGTGEMMGEKLFF. CDR3 DNA: TGTGCCAGCACAGGGACAGGGGAGATGATGGGTGAAAAACTGTTTTTT.

The chain employs TRBV10-3 and TRBJ1-2, with unresolved D. The ends were cut back, 7 bases at V and 1 base at J, with 10 bases in the middle. Germline lookup yields CDR1 ENHRY and CDR2 SYGVKD. CDR3 size: 13 residues. Here the CDR3 DNA reads TGTGCCATCACCCCGGATATTAACTATGGCTACACCTTC. Translating gives CAITPDINYGYTF.

The chain uses TRBV12-3 or TRBV12-4 and TRBJ2-2; the match to TRBD1 covers 9 bases. Unmatched junction bases numbered 12, after V lost 6 bases and J lost 7 bases. The CDR3 is 16 residues long. In DNA form, the CDR3 reads TGTGCCAGCAGACCGGACAGGGGATACTTTAACGGGGAGCTGTTTTTT. Protein product: CASRPDRGYFNGELFF.

There are a few counts of this clonotype. The chain couples TRBV4-1 to TRBJ2-2; possible D gene TRBD2, 5 bases. Germline V lookup: CDR1 MGHRA, CDR2 YSYEKL. V shed 4 bases and J shed 0 bases, with 12 bases lying between them. The CDR3 contains 16 residues. The CDR3 DNA follows: TGCGCCAGCAGCCGTTCGGGGTCCGCGAACACCGGGGAGCTGTTTTTT. Translated, it gives CASSRSGSANTGELFF.

There are many counts of this clonotype. The chain has TRBV7-6 and TRBJ2-7; D ambiguous. The CDR3 runs 14 residues. CDR1 is SGHVS, CDR2 FNYEAQ, per germline. V was cut by 1 base and J by 2 bases, with 9 bases left in between. The CDR3 loop reads CASSLVVRPYEQYF. In DNA form, the CDR3 reads TGTGCCAGCAGCTTAGTGGTAAGGCCCTACGAGCAGTACTTC. Looking up the rest from reference TRBV7-6 and TRBJ2-7 gives the full variable domain: GAGVSQSPRYKVTKRGQDVALRCDPISGHVSLYWYRQALGQGPEFLTYFNYEAQQDKSGLPNDRFSAERPEGSISTLTIQRTEQRDSAMYRCASSLVVRPYEQYFGPGTRLTVT.

This clonotype was seen repeatedly, ten times or more. The chain couples TRBV12-3 or TRBV12-4 to TRBJ2-7, with TRBD2 matching 9 bases. The CDR3 extends over 15 amino acids. V was pared by 5 bases and J by 0 bases, with 5 bases of the junction left unmatched. Here the CDR3 reads CASSPLAGFSYEQYF. For the CDR3, the DNA is TGTGCCAGCAGTCCTCTAGCGGGGTTCTCCTACGAGCAGTACTTC.

This clonotype was seen only a few times. This chain uses TRBV7-9 with TRBJ2-5; D is tentatively TRBD1 or TRBD2 (5 bases each). Germline values: CDR1 SEHNR, CDR2 FQNEAQ (reference sequence). Trimming stripped 2 bases from V and 5 bases from J, with 9 bases between. CDR3 size: 13 residues. CDR3: CASSLKGTETQYF. The DNA for the CDR3 is TGTGCCAGCAGCTTAAAGGGGACGGAGACCCAGTACTTC.

The table lists this clonotype with a few counts. The J gene is TRBJ2-3, the V gene TRBV7-6; D possibly uses TRBD1 or TRBD2 (6 bases each). CDR1 and CDR2 from the germline V gene are SGHVS and FNYEAQ. The CDR3 runs to 16 residues. Trimming pared 1 base from V and 4 bases from J, leaving 15 bases between. Here the CDR3 reads CASSLGGRGRSDTQYF. In DNA form, the CDR3 reads TGTGCCAGCAGCTTAGGGGGGCGGGGTCGATCAGATACGCAGTATTTT.

This clonotype appeared a single time. The rearrangement uses TRBV6-2 or TRBV6-3 and TRBJ2-3; perhaps TRBD1 as D (6 bases). Germline CDR1 MNHEY, CDR2 SVGEGT. Trimming removed 3 bases from V and 7 bases from J, with 11 bases in between. The CDR3 length is 13 residues. For the CDR3, the DNA is TGTGCCAGCAGTTATCTACAGGGAAATACGCAGTATTTT. Its protein product is CASSYLQGNTQYF.

This clonotype was detected ten times or more. The chain couples TRBV6-1 to TRBJ2-1; 9 positions match TRBD2. This CDR3 contains 17 residues. CDR1 and CDR2 (germline): MNHNS, SASEGT. J gave up 8 bases and V 5 bases, and 16 bases lay outside the gene matches. In DNA form, the CDR3 reads TGTGCCAGCAGTTGGGACTCAGGGCGGGGGGGCCACTATGAGCAGTTCTTC. This codes for CASSWDSGRGGHYEQFF.

V and J are TRBV10-3 and TRBJ2-5, with D possibly matching TRBD1 (6 bases). The CDR3 consists of 14 residues. V lost 11 bases and J lost 2, with 18 bases in between. Germline V lookup: CDR1 ENHRY, CDR2 SYGVKD. The CDR3 here is CAFLTGTIQETQYF. CDR3 nucleotide sequence: TGTGCCTTCCTGACCGGGACAATACAAGAGACCCAGTACTTC.

The chain is built from TRBV27 and TRBJ2-5; the D is unclear. Trimming stripped 3 bases from V and 5 bases from J, with 10 bases between. Per the germline V gene, CDR1 is MNHEY and CDR2 is SMNVEV (reference sequence). This CDR3 is 13 amino acids long. Here the CDR3 DNA reads TGTGCCAGCAGTTTCAGGAGCTGGGAGACCCAGTACTTC. Its protein is CASSFRSWETQYF.

The V and J genes are TRBV7-9 and TRBJ2-2; 10 nucleotides match TRBD1. The CDR3 runs 17 residues. V trimming: 7 bases; J trimming: 5 bases; junction bases outside the gene matches: 13. The V gene's germline CDR1 is SEHNR and CDR2 FQNEAQ (reference sequence). The CDR3 spells CASNPPRGTGDTGELFF. CDR3 DNA: TGTGCCAGCAACCCACCTCGGGGGACAGGGGATACCGGGGAGCTGTTTTTT.